These 32 T cell receptor beta chains originate from one sample sequenced in a study of Ad26.COV2.S vaccination and SARS-CoV-2 variants (dated by TCRdb to about 2021). Library generation was performed with the immunoSEQ multiplex PCR assay. TCRdb mirrors the immuneACCESS table, restricted to in-frame sequences. Some clones are absent from its copies; in checked studies, under half trace to an unresolved V gene, and the reason for the others is unknown. The sample includes more than 85,000 clones, with about 78% observed a single time. Jointly, the top ten make up 15% to 20% of the sample. What the time point label conveys for this sample: individuals recovered from natural SARS-CoV-2 infection. The sample consisted of peripheral blood, taken after recovery from COVID-19. These TCRs come from a human donor who had recovered from COVID-19.

The V gene is TRBV28, the J gene TRBJ1-4; D is undetermined. Trimming removed 6 bases at V and 4 bases at J, with 18 bases between. CDR3 length equals 16 residues. Germline V lookup: CDR1 MDHEN, CDR2 SYDVKM. The CDR3 bases are TGTGCCAGCAGCCAAACGACTAACGTGGGTAATGAAAAACTGTTTTTT. Amino acids: CASSQTTNVGNEKLFF.

V is TRBV18 and J is TRBJ2-5; D remains unclear. Germline CDR1 KGHSH, CDR2 LQKENI. The CDR3 has 14 amino acids. V was clipped by 5 bases and J by 1 base, with 11 bases between them. CDR3 loop: CASSTTRSQETQYF. The CDR3 DNA is TGTGCCAGCTCAACCACGAGGAGCCAAGAGACCCAGTACTTC.

V gene TRBV11-2 combines with J gene TRBJ1-1; D remains ambiguous. There are 13 residues in the CDR3. The V and J ends lost 3 bases and 1 base respectively, with 6 bases between them. Germline lookup yields CDR1 SGHAT and CDR2 FQNNGV. CDR3 residues: CASSLLANTEAFF. CDR3 nucleotide sequence: TGTGCCAGCAGCTTGCTGGCGAACACTGAAGCTTTCTTT.

This chain joins TRBV7-6 and TRBJ1-2; D is unresolved. The CDR3 extends over 15 amino acids. Germline CDR1 is SGHVS and CDR2 is FNYEAQ. V lost 5 bases to trimming and J lost 0 bases, with 13 bases between them. CDR3 sequence: CASSPGRTTNYGYTF. CDR3 DNA: TGTGCCAGCAGCCCCGGGAGGACTACTAACTATGGCTACACCTTC.

The V call is TRBV6-6, the J call TRBJ2-2; D may be TRBD1 (5 bases). Trimming took off 5 bases at V and 0 bases at J, with 13 bases between the two ends. CDR1 and CDR2 (germline): MNHNY, SVGAGI (reference sequence). This CDR3 is 16 amino acids long. CDR3 in DNA: TGTGCCAGCAGTCCCTCGACAGCAGCGAACACCGGGGAGCTGTTTTTT. It translates to CASSPSTAANTGELFF.

Here the CDR3 reads CASSRLGRAYEQYF. CDR3 nucleotides: TGTGCCAGCAGTCGTCTGGGCAGGGCCTACGAGCAGTACTTC. The rearrangement uses TRBV28 and TRBJ2-7, with a possible D match to TRBD1 (5 bases). The ends were cut back, 5 bases at V and 2 bases at J, with 13 bases in the middle. Germline values: CDR1 MDHEN, CDR2 SYDVKM. The CDR3 is 14 amino acids.

V usage is TRBV3-1 (or the pseudogene TRBV3-2) and J usage is TRBJ1-5, with 10 nucleotides matching TRBD1. Germline V lookup: CDR1 LGHDT, CDR2 YNNKEL (reference sequence). This CDR3 is 16 amino acids long. Trimming at V came to 1 base and at J to 6 bases, leaving 6 bases not matched to a gene. The CDR3 loop reads CASSQGGTGDSQPQHF. CDR3 nucleotides: TGTGCCAGCAGCCAAGGGGGGACAGGGGATAGTCAGCCCCAGCATTTT.

This clone was counted between two and nine times. CDR3 region: CASHLRGQGTTGELFF. Written as DNA, the CDR3 is TGTGCCAGTCATTTAAGGGGACAGGGGACCACCGGGGAGCTGTTTTTT. The J gene is TRBJ2-2, the V gene TRBV19; 10 bases map to TRBD1. V lost 8 bases and J lost 4; bases outside the gene matches: 10. Germline CDR1 LNHDA, CDR2 SQIVND (reference sequence). This CDR3 spans 16 amino acids.

To note about this clone: The sample contains more than one DNA sequence encoding this CDR3. The chain couples TRBV6-1 to TRBJ1-5, with D uncertain. V gave up 0 bases and J gave up 3 bases, with 15 bases separating them. Germline values: CDR1 MNHNS, CDR2 SASEGT. The CDR3 covers 17 residues. The CDR3 DNA reads as TGTGCCAGCAGTGAAGCGCTTCGGGTACAGCTCAATCAGCCCCAGCATTTT. Protein: CASSEALRVQLNQPQHF.

V usage is TRBV5-1 and J usage is TRBJ1-1, with D unclear. The length of the CDR3 is 13 residues. Trimming shortened V by 4 bases and J by 1 base, and 8 bases separated the two germline ends. CDR1 SGHRS and CDR2 YFSETQ come from the germline V gene. CDR3 DNA: TGCGCCAGCAGCCCATCATCGAACACTGAAGCTTTCTTT. Its translation is CASSPSSNTEAFF. The full variable domain, in which reference TRBV5-1 and TRBJ1-1 provide the parts outside the CDR3, is KAGVTQTPRYLIKTRGQQVTLSCSPISGHRSVSWYQQTPGQGLQFLFEYFSETQRNKGNFPGRFSGRQFSNSRSEMNVSTLELGDSALYLCASSPSSNTEAFFGQGTRLTVV.

V is TRBV7-9 and J is TRBJ2-1, with a possible D match to TRBD1 (5 bases). The germline CDR1 and CDR2 sequences are SEHNR and FQNEAQ (reference sequence). V was trimmed by 5 bases and J by 3 bases, leaving 14 bases between them. CDR3 length equals 15 residues. In DNA, the CDR3 is TGTGCCAGCAGCCCCAGGGCCCTCGGCTACAATGAGCAGTTCTTC. This translates into CASSPRALGYNEQFF.

V usage is TRBV7-9 and J usage is TRBJ1-1; D uncertain. The ends were cut back, 4 bases at V and 2 bases at J, with 8 bases in the middle. The CDR3 loop spans 13 amino acids. Germline lookup yields CDR1 SEHNR and CDR2 FQNEAQ (reference sequence). The CDR3 region has the DNA TGTGCCAGCAGCTCGACACGAAACACTGAAGCTTTCTTT. Translating gives CASSSTRNTEAFF.

CDR3 amino acids: CASSPPSFTTDTQYF. CDR3 DNA: TGTGCCAGCTCACCCCCCTCTTTCACCACAGATACGCAGTATTTT. The rearrangement uses TRBV18 and TRBJ2-3; the D is unclear. V was clipped by 3 bases and J by 2 bases, with 12 bases between them. The CDR3 has 15 amino acids. The germline gives CDR1 KGHSH, CDR2 LQKENI.

This clone came up a few times. The V gene is TRBV30, the J gene TRBJ2-1; D is ambiguous. The CDR3 length is 14 residues. Between the trimmed V and J ends, which lost 0 bases and 0 bases, there was a span of 6 bases. Germline V CDR1 and CDR2: GTSNPN, SVGIG (reference sequence). In DNA form, the CDR3 reads TGTGCCTGGAGTGTACCCAGCTCCTACAATGAGCAGTTCTTC. It encodes CAWSVPSSYNEQFF. Complete variable domain (other parts from reference TRBV30 and TRBJ2-1): SQTIHQWPATLVQPVGSPLSLECTVEGTSNPNLYWYRQAAGRGLQLLFYSVGIGQISSEVPQNLSASRPQDRQFILSSKKLLLSDSGFYLCAWSVPSSYNEQFFGPGTRLTVL.

This clone was recorded a few times. This chain connects TRBV7-9 to TRBJ1-2; tentatively, D is TRBD1 (6 bases). The CDR3 sequence is 11 residues long. CDR1 and CDR2 from the germline V gene are SEHNR and FQNEAQ (reference sequence). With 5 bases removed from V and 8 bases from J, the gap between germline ends came to 9 bases. CDR3 in amino acids: CASSQGGGYTF. In DNA form, the CDR3 reads TGTGCCAGCAGCCAAGGGGGAGGCTACACCTTC.

This chain connects TRBV30 to TRBJ2-5; a weak D match, TRBD1 (5 bases). Germline CDR1 and CDR2: GTSNPN and SVGIG (reference sequence). The CDR3 covers 14 residues. Between the trimmed V and J ends, which lost 0 bases and 5 bases, there was a span of 13 bases. The CDR3 sequence: CAWSVRGIWETQYF. The CDR3 DNA follows: TGTGCCTGGAGTGTAAGGGGAATCTGGGAGACCCAGTACTTC.

This chain links TRBV10-1 with TRBJ2-3; 10 bases match TRBD2. Trimming removed 10 bases from V and 6 bases from J; junction bases left unmatched: 4. The CDR3 length is 12 residues. Germline loops: CDR1 WNHNN, CDR2 SYGVQD (reference sequence). CDR3 sequence reads: CATQTSGDTQYF. As DNA, the CDR3 is TGCGCCACCCAGACTAGCGGGGATACGCAGTATTTT.

This clone was seen just once. J is TRBJ2-7 and V is TRBV9; 9 bases align to TRBD1. Germline CDR1 and CDR2: SGDLS and YYNGEE. The CDR3 totals 14 residues. After removal of 4 bases from V and 4 bases from J, the junction contained 6 bases not matched to a gene. The CDR3 region is CASSSGTGRYEQYF. The CDR3 DNA reads TGTGCCAGCAGCTCCGGGACAGGGAGGTACGAGCAGTACTTC.

V gene TRBV6-1 combines with J gene TRBJ1-6; 8 nucleotides agree with TRBD1. The CDR3 sequence is 17 residues long. In germline, CDR1 is MNHNS, CDR2 SASEGT. Trimming at V came to 2 bases and at J to 6 bases, leaving 9 bases not matched to a gene. The CDR3 DNA reads TGTGCCAGCAGTGAACGGGGACAGGAGCTTTCTAATTCACCCCTCCACTTT. Translation gives CASSERGQELSNSPLHF.

V and J are TRBV29-1 and TRBJ2-1, with 8 bases identical to TRBD2. V lost 3 bases and J lost 3; bases outside the gene matches: 4. The CDR3 sequence is 14 residues long. Germline assignment: CDR1 SQVTM and CDR2 ANQGSEA. The CDR3 DNA sequence: TGCAGCGTTGACCACGGGGGGGGCTACAATGAGCAGTTCTTC. Translating gives CSVDHGGGYNEQFF.

The CDR3 region is CASTLDRAALHLRPFF. The CDR3 nucleotides are TGTGCCAGCACCCTGGACAGGGCTGCTCTACACCTCAGGCCGTTCTTC. The chain employs TRBV2 and TRBJ2-1; 8 positions match TRBD1. With 7 bases clipped from V and 15 bases from J, the junction kept 23 bases outside the gene matches. The CDR3 runs to 16 residues. Germline CDR1 and CDR2: SNHLY and FYNNEI.

V usage is TRBV30 and J usage is TRBJ1-6; D not certain. The germline V gene encodes CDR1 GTSNPN and CDR2 SVGIG (reference sequence). V lost 3 bases and J 9 bases, leaving 15 bases between the germline ends. CDR3 length: 14 residues. CDR3 sequence (DNA): TGTGCCTGGAGGGGGTCGGGCATAGGTTCACCCCTCCACTTT. Translated, it gives CAWRGSGIGSPLHF.

This chain joins TRBV19 and TRBJ2-2; 7 nucleotides align to TRBD2. CDR1 is LNHDA and CDR2 is SQIVND in the germline V gene (reference sequence). Trimming took 8 bases from V and 6 from J; bases not matched to a gene: 6. The CDR3 is 13 amino acids. For the CDR3, the DNA is TGTGCCAGTTCTCGGACTAGGGCCGGGGAGCTGTTTTTT. Its protein is CASSRTRAGELFF. Combining the CDR3 with reference TRBV19 and TRBJ2-2 gives the whole variable domain DGGITQSPKYLFRKEGQNVTLSCEQNLNHDAMYWYRQDPGQGLRLIYYSQIVNDFQKGDIAEGYSVSREKKESFPLTVTSAQKNPTAFYLCASSRTRAGELFFGEGSRLTVL.

The chain recombines TRBV5-1 with TRBJ1-4, with TRBD1 identical over 11 bases. This CDR3 spans 14 amino acids. J lost 8 bases, V lost 4 bases, and 4 bases had no gene match. The germline CDR1 and CDR2 sequences are SGHRS and YFSETQ. CDR3 bases: TGCGCCAGCAGCATGGGACAGGGGGAAGAAAAACTGTTTTTT. This translates into CASSMGQGEEKLFF.

The chain carries TRBV7-2 and TRBJ1-5; 10 bases line up with TRBD1. Germline CDR1 is SGHTA and CDR2 is FQGNSA. CDR3 length: 16 amino acids. Trimming cost V 2 bases and J 6 bases; bases outside gene matches: 7. The CDR3 DNA is TGTGCCAGCAGCTTAAACGGACAGGGGGTCGGTCAGCCCCAGCATTTT. Residues: CASSLNGQGVGQPQHF.

This clone has a handful of counts. V and J are TRBV5-6 and TRBJ2-5, with 8 bases lining up with TRBD2. Trimming at V came to 4 bases and at J to 2 bases, leaving 4 bases not matched to a gene. CDR1 and CDR2 (germline): SGHDT, YYEEEE. The CDR3 totals 14 residues. The CDR3 sequence: CASSHERGQETQYF. In nucleotides, the CDR3 is TGTGCCAGCAGCCACGAGCGGGGGCAAGAGACCCAGTACTTC.

In DNA form, the CDR3 reads TGTGCCAGCCAGGACAGCCAAGGGTATGGCTACACCTTC. Encoded protein: CASQDSQGYGYTF. The rearrangement links TRBV28 to TRBJ1-2, with a tentative D call TRBD1 (6 bases). Germline assignment: CDR1 MDHEN and CDR2 SYDVKM. V lost 8 bases to trimming and J lost 5 bases, with 15 bases between them. The CDR3 loop spans 13 amino acids.

This rearrangement joins TRBV5-6 to TRBJ1-1, with D unresolved. This CDR3 contains 14 residues. Germline CDR1 and CDR2: SGHDT and YYEEEE. Trimming cost V 1 base and J 0 bases, with 7 bases left between them. The CDR3 DNA follows: TGTGCCAGCAGCTTGTTGGTGGTGAACACTGAAGCTTTCTTT. Translating it yields CASSLLVVNTEAFF.

The chain carries TRBV10-3 and TRBJ1-1; D gene unclear. V lost 4 bases to trimming and J lost 3 bases, with 12 bases between them. Germline CDR1 and CDR2: ENHRY and SYGVKD. The CDR3 loop spans 14 amino acids. The CDR3 DNA is TGTGCCATCAGTGTTATAGGGAGGGACACTGAAGCTTTCTTT. Its protein product is CAISVIGRDTEAFF.

The chain links TRBV5-1 to TRBJ2-4; the match to TRBD2 covers 16 bases. The CDR3 length is 17 residues. The germline V gene encodes CDR1 SGHRS and CDR2 YFSETQ. After removal of 1 base from V and 10 bases from J, the junction contained 8 bases not matched to a gene. CDR3 bases: TGCGCCAGCAGCTTGCCCGGGACTAGCGGGGGGGCAGCGATTCAGTACTTC. Residues: CASSLPGTSGGAAIQYF.

The chain links TRBV5-1 to TRBJ1-6, with D unclear. In germline, CDR1 is SGHRS, CDR2 YFSETQ. The length of the CDR3 is 13 residues. V was pared by 0 bases and J by 5 bases, with 3 bases between. CDR3 in DNA: TGCGCCAGCAGCTTGGAAGATAATTCACCCCTCCACTTT. Translating it yields CASSLEDNSPLHF.

This clone occurred once. The chain recombines TRBV29-1 with TRBJ2-2; D gene uncertain. CDR1 is SQVTM, CDR2 ANQGSEA, per germline. V shed 0 bases and J shed 5 bases, with 13 bases lying between them. The CDR3 length is 15 residues. In DNA form, the CDR3 reads TGCAGCGTTGAAGATGTTACGGAAGGGACCGGGGAGCTGTTTTTT. This translates into CSVEDVTEGTGELFF.